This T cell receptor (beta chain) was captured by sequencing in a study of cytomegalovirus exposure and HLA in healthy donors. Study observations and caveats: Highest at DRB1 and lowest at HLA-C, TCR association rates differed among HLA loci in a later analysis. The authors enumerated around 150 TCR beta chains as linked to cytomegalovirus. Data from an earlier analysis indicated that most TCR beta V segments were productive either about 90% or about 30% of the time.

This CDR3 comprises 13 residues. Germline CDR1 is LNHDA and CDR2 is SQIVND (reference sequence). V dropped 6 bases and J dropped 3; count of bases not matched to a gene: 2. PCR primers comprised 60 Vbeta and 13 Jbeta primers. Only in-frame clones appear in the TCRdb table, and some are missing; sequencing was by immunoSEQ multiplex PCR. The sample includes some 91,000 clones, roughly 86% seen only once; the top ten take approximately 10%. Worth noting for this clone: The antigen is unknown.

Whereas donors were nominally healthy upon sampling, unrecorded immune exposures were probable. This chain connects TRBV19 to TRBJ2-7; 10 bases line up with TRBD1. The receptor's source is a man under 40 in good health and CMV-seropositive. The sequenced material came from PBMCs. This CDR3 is CASSGTGVYEQYF. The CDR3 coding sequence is TGTGCCAGTAGCGGGACAGGGGTCTACGAGCAGTACTTC.